Detailed here is one T cell receptor (beta chain). Its antigen is not known. Sequencing used immunoSEQ multiplex PCR; TCRdb keeps in-frame clones, though not all of them. The repertoire includes about 100,000 clones, about nine tenths of them detected once, and 0.71% sits in the top ten. The sample comes from a study of OX40 agonist ivuxolimab in advanced cancers. Study summary: Patients in dose escalation had liver, melanoma, kidney or head and neck cancers. Study results and limitations: Antigens targeted by the expanded peripheral T cells were not determined. CD4+ and CD8+ blood T cells expanded clonally by week 6 at 0.1 to 3.0 mg/kg.

The CDR3 extends over 15 amino acids. CDR1 SNHLY and CDR2 FYNNEI come from the germline V gene. The V and J ends lost 4 bases and 2 bases respectively, with 15 bases between them. V is TRBV2 and J is TRBJ2-7; perhaps TRBD2 as D (5 bases). The sequences come from CD4+ or CD8+ T cells sorted from blood, collected in a trial of the OX40 agonist ivuxolimab. The receptor was isolated from an adult with an advanced solid tumor such as melanoma, head and neck, liver or kidney cancer. The CDR3 spells CASSVVARGPYEQYF. DNA for the CDR3: TGTGCCAGCAGTGTGGTAGCGCGAGGCCCCTACGAGCAGTACTTC.